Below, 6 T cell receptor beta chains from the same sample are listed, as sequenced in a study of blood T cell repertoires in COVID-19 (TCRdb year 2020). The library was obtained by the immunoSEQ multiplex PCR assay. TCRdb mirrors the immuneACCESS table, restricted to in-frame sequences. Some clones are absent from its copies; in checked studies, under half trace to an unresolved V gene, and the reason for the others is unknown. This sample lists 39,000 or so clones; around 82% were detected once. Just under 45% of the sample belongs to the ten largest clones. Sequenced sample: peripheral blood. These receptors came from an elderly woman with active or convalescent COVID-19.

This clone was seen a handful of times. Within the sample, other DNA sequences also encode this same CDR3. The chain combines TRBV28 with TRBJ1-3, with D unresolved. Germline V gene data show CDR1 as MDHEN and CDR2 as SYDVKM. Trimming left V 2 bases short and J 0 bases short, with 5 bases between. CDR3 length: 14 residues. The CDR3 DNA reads TGTGCCAGCAGTTTAAGCAACTCTGGAAACACCATATATTTT. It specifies CASSLSNSGNTIYF.

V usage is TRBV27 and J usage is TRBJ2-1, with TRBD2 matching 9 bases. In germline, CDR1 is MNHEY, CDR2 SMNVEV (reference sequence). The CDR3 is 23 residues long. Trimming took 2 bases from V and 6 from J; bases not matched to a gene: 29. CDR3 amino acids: CASSLVTVPPRDSGRYFSNEQFF. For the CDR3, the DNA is TGTGCCAGCAGTTTAGTTACGGTCCCCCCACGGGACAGCGGGAGGTACTTCAGCAATGAGCAGTTCTTC.

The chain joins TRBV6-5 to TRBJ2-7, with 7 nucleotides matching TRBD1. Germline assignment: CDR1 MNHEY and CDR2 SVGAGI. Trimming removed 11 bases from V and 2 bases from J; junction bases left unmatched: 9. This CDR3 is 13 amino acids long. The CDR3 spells CAVPGDRTYEQYF. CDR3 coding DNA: TGTGCCGTTCCCGGGGACAGAACCTACGAGCAGTACTTC.

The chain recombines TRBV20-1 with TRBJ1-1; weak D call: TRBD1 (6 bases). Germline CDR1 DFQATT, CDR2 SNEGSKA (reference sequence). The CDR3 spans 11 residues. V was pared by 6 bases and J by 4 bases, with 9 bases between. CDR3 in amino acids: CSAPGATEAFF. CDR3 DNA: TGCAGTGCGCCAGGGGCCACTGAAGCTTTCTTT.

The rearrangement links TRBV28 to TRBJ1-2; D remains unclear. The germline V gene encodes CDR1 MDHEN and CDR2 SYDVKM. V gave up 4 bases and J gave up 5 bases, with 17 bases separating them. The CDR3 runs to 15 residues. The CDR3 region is CASSSPLPGRYGYTF. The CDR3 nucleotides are TGTGCCAGCAGTTCCCCCCTCCCGGGGAGGTATGGCTACACCTTC.

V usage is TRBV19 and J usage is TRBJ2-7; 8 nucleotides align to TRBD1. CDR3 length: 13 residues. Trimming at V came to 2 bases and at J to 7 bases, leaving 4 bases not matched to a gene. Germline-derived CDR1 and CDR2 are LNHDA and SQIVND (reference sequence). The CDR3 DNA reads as TGTGCCAGTAGTATACAGGGGGCTCGTGAGCAGTACTTC. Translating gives CASSIQGAREQYF.